The source of this TCR beta chain is a study of a mutant IDH1 vaccine in newly diagnosed glioma. Overall study: Sex distribution of treated patients was roughly 62% male and roughly 40% female; mean age was around 40 years. Earlier care involved radiotherapy, temozolomide, or both, and the majority received both. Study-level results: Detectable vaccine-induced immune responses arose in around 93% of patients.

The time point is: baseline, week 1 (first vaccination visit). The sample's treatment: pre-vaccination baseline after standard-of-care therapy. Diagnosis in the donors showed new WHO grade 3 or 4 astrocytomas that were IDH1-mutant and ATRX-lost. Trimming cost V 1 base and J 3 bases; bases outside gene matches: 8. CDR1 LNHDA and CDR2 SQIVND come from the germline V gene (reference sequence). CDR3 size: 17 residues. In the case of this clone: Its antigen is undetermined.

Libraries were prepared by immunoSEQ multiplex PCR; TCRdb keeps only in-frame clonotypes and omits some of them. This sample carries around 63,000 clones, about 90% of them seen once, and the ten largest clones take 2.6%. This sequence originates from a man aged 45 to 65 with glioma. The sample here was PBMCs, taken from a glioma patient treated with radiotherapy, temozolomide or both. This chain connects TRBV19 to TRBJ1-5, with 8 bases fitting TRBD1. CDR3 bases: TGTGCCAGTAGTATAGCCTCACAGGGGGTATTCAATCAGCCCCAGCATTTT. It specifies CASSIASQGVFNQPQHF.